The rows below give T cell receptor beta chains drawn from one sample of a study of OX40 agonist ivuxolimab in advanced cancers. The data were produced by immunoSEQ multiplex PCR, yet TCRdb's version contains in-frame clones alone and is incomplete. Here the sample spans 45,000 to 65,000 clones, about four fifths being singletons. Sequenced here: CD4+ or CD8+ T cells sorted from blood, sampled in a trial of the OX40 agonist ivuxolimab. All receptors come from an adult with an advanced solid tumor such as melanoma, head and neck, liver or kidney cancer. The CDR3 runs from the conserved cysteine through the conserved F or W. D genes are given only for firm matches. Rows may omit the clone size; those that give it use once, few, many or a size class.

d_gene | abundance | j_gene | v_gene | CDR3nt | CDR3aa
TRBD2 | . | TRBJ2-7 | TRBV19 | TGTGCCAGTAGTATAGGCTGGTACAGGACTAGCGGGAGAGATGAGCAGTACTTC | CASSIGWYRTSGRDEQYF
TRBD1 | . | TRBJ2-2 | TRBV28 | TGTGCCAGCAGTCAACAGGGGGCTTGGTGGGGCGGGGAGCTGTTTTTT | CASSQQGAWWGGELFF
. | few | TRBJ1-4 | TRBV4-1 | TGCGCCAGCAGCCAAGTCTTACAGCTAAATGAAAAACTGTTTTTT | CASSQVLQLNEKLFF
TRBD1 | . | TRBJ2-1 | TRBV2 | TGTGCCAGCAGTCCCGGGACAGGGTATTACAATGAGCAGTTCTTC | CASSPGTGYYNEQFF
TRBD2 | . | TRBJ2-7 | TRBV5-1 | TGCGCCAGCAGCTTGGGTACCACTAGCGGGGGGCTATACGAGCAGTACTTC | CASSLGTTSGGLYEQYF
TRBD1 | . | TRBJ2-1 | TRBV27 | TGTGCCAGCAGTCTGGGGGCCGGGACAGGGGGCTATGAGCAGTTCTTC | CASSLGAGTGGYEQFF
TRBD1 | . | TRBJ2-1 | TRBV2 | TGTGCCAGCAGTGGACCCATACTTCATGGACAGGGGGGCGATGAGCAGTTCTTC | CASSGPILHGQGGDEQFF
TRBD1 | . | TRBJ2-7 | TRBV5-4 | TGTGCCAGCAGCTTCCGGACAGGAAACCGATGGACCTACGAGCAGTACTTC | CASSFRTGNRWTYEQYF
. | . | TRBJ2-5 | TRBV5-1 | TGCGCCAGCAGCTTGAAACTAGAAGGGGAGACCCAGTACTTC | CASSLKLEGETQYF
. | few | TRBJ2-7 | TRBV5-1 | TGCGCCAGCAGCTTGGTTGCAGGGGGTAGCGGCGAGCAGTACTTC | CASSLVAGGSGEQYF
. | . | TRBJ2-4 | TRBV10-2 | TGCGCCAGCAGTGAGTCATTAGGTGTTCCCCTGGCCAAAAACATTCAGTACTTC | CASSESLGVPLAKNIQYF
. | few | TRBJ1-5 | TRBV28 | TGTGCCAGCAGCGACGGCGGGACGGTCAATCAGCCCCAGCATTTT | CASSDGGTVNQPQHF
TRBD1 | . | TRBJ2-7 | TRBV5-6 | TGTGCCAGCAGCTGGGGCTGGACAGGGTATTACGAGCAGTACTTC | CASSWGWTGYYEQYF
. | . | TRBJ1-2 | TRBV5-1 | TGCGCCAGCAGCCCACAATTAGACAGAGGTGACTACACCTTC | CASSPQLDRGDYTF
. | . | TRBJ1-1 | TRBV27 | TGTGCCAGCAGTTTATCGGGGAAGAACACTGAAGCTTTCTTT | CASSLSGKNTEAFF
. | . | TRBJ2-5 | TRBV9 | TGTGCCAGCAGCGTAGTGGGGGCTGAAGAGACCCAGTACTTC | CASSVVGAEETQYF
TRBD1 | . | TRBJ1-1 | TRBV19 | TGTGCCAGTAGTCGTGGGGGACAGGCACTTAATGAAGCTTTCTTT | CASSRGGQALNEAFF
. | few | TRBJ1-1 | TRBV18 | TGTGCCAGCTCACCTGGTGAAGCTTTCTTT | CASSPGEAFF
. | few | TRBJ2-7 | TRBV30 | TGTGCCTGGAGTGTACCACGGCAGTTCCTCGCATACGAGCAGTACTTC | CAWSVPRQFLAYEQYF
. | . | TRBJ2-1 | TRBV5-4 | TGTGCCAGCAGCATGACTAGTTCCTACAATGAGCAGTTCTTC | CASSMTSSYNEQFF
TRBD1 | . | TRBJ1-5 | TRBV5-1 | TGCGCCAGCAGTTCGACAGGGAATAGCAATCAGCCCCAGCATTTT | CASSSTGNSNQPQHF
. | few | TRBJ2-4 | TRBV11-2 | TGTGCCAGCAGCGTAGCCAAAAACATTCAGTACTTC | CASSVAKNIQYF
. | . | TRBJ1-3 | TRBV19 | TGTGCCAGTTCCAGTGATAGATACTCAGGAAACACCATATATTTT | CASSSDRYSGNTIYF
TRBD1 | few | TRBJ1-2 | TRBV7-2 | TGTGCCAGCAGCTTAGCCGGGACAGGGGTTATCGGTGCTGGAGGCTACACCTTC | CASSLAGTGVIGAGGYTF
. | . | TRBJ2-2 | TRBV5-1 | TGCGCCAGCAGCTTGGGGGGATTTGTCACCGGGGAGCTGTTTTTT | CASSLGGFVTGELFF
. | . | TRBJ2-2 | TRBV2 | TGTGCCAGCAGCAGAGCTACCGGGGCAGGTACGAACACCGGGGAGCTGTTTTTT | CASSRATGAGTNTGELFF
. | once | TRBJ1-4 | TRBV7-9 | TGTGCCAGCAGCTTGTTGGGGGGAAAGAGGGAAAAACTGTTTTTT | CASSLLGGKREKLFF
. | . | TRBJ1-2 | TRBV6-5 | TGTGCCAGCTCCAGTCCTAACTATGGCTACACCTTC | CASSSPNYGYTF
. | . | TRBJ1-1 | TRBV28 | TGTGCCAGCAGTTGGGGGGCTTCTGAGGGAGCTTTCTTT | CASSWGASEGAFF